The 17 T cell receptor beta chains below were found in one sample sequenced in a study of response to subunit inactivated influenza vaccine. A single record per CDR3 protein comes from TCRdb applying MiXCR to the RT-PCR reads. The sample contains about 500,000 distinct CDR3 sequences, approximately 17% of which appear only once. The sample here was CD4+ T cells sorted from PBMCs, taken roughly 24 months after vaccination. The receptors originated from a man aged 50 to 75 who received an inactivated influenza vaccine.

The gene calls are TRBV3-1 and TRBJ2-7, with 7 bases fitting TRBD1. Germline V lookup: CDR1 LGHDT, CDR2 YNNKEL (reference sequence). V was clipped by 4 bases and J by 8 bases; unmatched bases: 5. There are 12 residues in the CDR3. This chain's CDR3 is CASSLGGPQQYF. The CDR3 DNA reads as TGTGCCAGCAGCCTAGGGGGCCCCCAGCAGTACTTC.

The CDR3 sequence is CATSRKGQTNEQFF. DNA for the CDR3: TGTGCCACCAGCAGGAAGGGACAGACAAATGAGCAGTTCTTC. V usage is TRBV15 and J usage is TRBJ2-1; 7 nucleotides agree with TRBD1. This CDR3 comprises 14 residues. Germline CDR1 is LNHNV and CDR2 is YYDKDF (reference sequence). V gave up 3 bases and J gave up 7 bases; unmatched junction bases: 6.

J is TRBJ2-3 and V is TRBV5-5; D is ambiguous. Germline V gene sequence: CDR1 SGHKS, CDR2 YYEKEE (reference sequence). The CDR3 runs 14 residues. V was trimmed by 1 base and J by 3 bases, leaving 9 bases between them. In DNA, the CDR3 is TGTGCCAGCAGCTTGAGAATTGGTACAGATACGCAGTATTTT. Protein: CASSLRIGTDTQYF.

This clonotype was seen many times. The gene calls are TRBV5-6 and TRBJ2-5, with D tentatively TRBD1 (6 bases). V shed 4 bases and J shed 2 bases, with 12 bases lying between them. Germline V lookup: CDR1 SGHDT, CDR2 YYEEEE. This CDR3 region has 14 residues. The CDR3 region has the DNA TGTGCCAGCAGCATCGGGACAATTCAAGAGACCCAGTACTTC. This translates into CASSIGTIQETQYF. Together with reference TRBV5-6 and TRBJ2-5, the CDR3 gives the full variable domain: DAGVTQSPTHLIKTRGQQVTLRCSPKSGHDTVSWYQQALGQGPQFIFQYYEEEERQRGNFPDRFSGHQFPNYSSELNVNALLLGDSALYLCASSIGTIQETQYFGPGTRLLVL.

This chain uses TRBV5-1 with TRBJ2-2, with 8 bases fitting TRBD2. The CDR3 consists of 16 residues. The germline V gene has CDR1 SGHRS and CDR2 YFSETQ. Unmatched junction bases numbered 2, after V lost 0 bases and J lost 1 base. The CDR3 nucleotides read TGCGCCAGCAGCTTGGAGCTAGCGGGGAACACCGGGGAGCTGTTTTTT. Its translation: CASSLELAGNTGELFF.

This clonotype came up a few times. The chain combines TRBV28 with TRBJ1-2; weak D call: TRBD1 (5 bases). The V end lost 5 bases, the J end lost 8 bases, and 9 bases lay between the germline ends. The germline CDR1 and CDR2 sequences are MDHEN and SYDVKM. This CDR3 contains 11 residues. The CDR3 DNA reads as TGTGCCAGCAGTAGGACACTGGGCTACACCTTC. It translates to CASSRTLGYTF.

On this clonotype itself: The CDR3 carries no conserved terminal phenylalanine or tryptophan, so it likely arises from a read error. No DNA is shown, since the ends of the CDR3 on it are uncertain; the CDR3 is the one TCRdb lists. The J gene is TRBJ2-5, the V gene TRBV5-1; the table's D call TRBD1 went unverified against the DNA. The CDR3 is 12 residues long, ends included. Germline CDR1 is SGHRS and CDR2 is YFSETQ. The CDR3 is CASSLAGTGAEL.

The chain uses TRBV20-1 and TRBJ1-1; D is undetermined. Per germline, CDR1 DFQATT and CDR2 SNEGSKA (reference sequence). Trimming removed 0 bases at V and 1 base at J, with 6 bases between. The CDR3 is 13 amino acids. The CDR3 sequence: CSARDRRNTEAFF. As DNA, the CDR3 is TGCAGTGCTAGAGACAGACGGAACACTGAAGCTTTCTTT.

The CDR3 DNA sequence: TGTGCCAGCAGTCCCTCTGGGACCCCGTCGAACACTGAAGCTTTCTTT. Translation gives CASSPSGTPSNTEAFF. The chain recombines TRBV6-1 with TRBJ1-1, with a possible D match to TRBD1 (5 bases). Between the trimmed V and J ends, which lost 5 bases and 1 base, there was a span of 17 bases. This CDR3 comprises 16 residues. Germline values: CDR1 MNHNS, CDR2 SASEGT.

The table lists this clonotype with a few counts. The chain is built from TRBV11-2 and TRBJ1-6; no reliable D call. Germline V lookup: CDR1 SGHAT, CDR2 FQNNGV. The V end lost 1 base, the J end lost 7 bases, and 23 bases lay between the germline ends. CDR3 length equals 19 residues. This CDR3 is CASSLVGPLFISINSPLHF. The CDR3 nucleotides read TGTGCCAGCAGCTTAGTCGGGCCGCTATTTATCTCCATCAATTCACCCCTCCACTTT.

There are a few counts of this clonotype. The chain recombines TRBV5-1 with TRBJ2-2; 11 bases map to TRBD2. CDR1 is SGHRS and CDR2 is YFSETQ in the germline V gene. V was pared by 2 bases and J by 4 bases, with 4 bases of the junction left unmatched. The CDR3 has 16 residues. The CDR3 sequence: CASSFSGRAGTGELFF. In DNA, the CDR3 is TGCGCCAGCAGCTTTAGCGGGAGGGCCGGCACCGGGGAGCTGTTTTTT.

This clonotype was seen only a few times. The rearrangement links TRBV20-1 to TRBJ1-2; a possible D gene is TRBD1 (6 bases). The CDR3 sequence is 12 residues long. Per germline, CDR1 DFQATT and CDR2 SNEGSKA (reference sequence). Trimming cost V 7 bases and J 8 bases, with 17 bases left between them. As DNA, the CDR3 is TGCAGTGTAGGGGGTCAGAAGTGGGGCTACACCTTC. This translates into CSVGGQKWGYTF.

The chain uses TRBV20-1 and TRBJ2-3, with 10 bases matching TRBD1. Germline CDR1 reads DFQATT; CDR2 reads SNEGSKA (reference sequence). J gave up 2 bases and V 2 bases, and 7 bases lay outside the gene matches. There are 16 residues in the CDR3. The CDR3: CSARQRTGGNTDTQYF. The CDR3 DNA reads as TGCAGTGCTAGACAGAGGACAGGGGGGAACACAGATACGCAGTATTTT.

This clonotype was seen at least ten times. The genes are TRBV10-3 and TRBJ1-2; D remains unclear. CDR3 length: 14 amino acids. Germline-derived CDR1 and CDR2 are ENHRY and SYGVKD. With 4 bases removed from V and 4 bases from J, the gap between germline ends came to 13 bases. CDR3 loop: CAISGNSEVYGYTF. The CDR3, as DNA: TGTGCCATCAGTGGAAACTCCGAGGTCTATGGCTACACCTTC.

This clonotype was seen many times. This chain uses TRBV20-1 with TRBJ2-4; 9 nucleotides line up with TRBD1. The CDR3 contains 14 residues. Unmatched junction bases numbered 8, after V lost 5 bases and J lost 6 bases. The V gene's germline CDR1 is DFQATT and CDR2 SNEGSKA (reference sequence). In DNA form, the CDR3 reads TGCAGTGCTTTGGCGGGGACAGGGAGAAACATTCAGTACTTC. It specifies CSALAGTGRNIQYF.

This clonotype was counted a few times. The chain has TRBV7-8 and TRBJ2-3; TRBD2 agrees at 10 bases. J was trimmed by 2 bases and V by 2 bases; bases with no gene match: 4. CDR3 size: 16 residues. CDR1 is SGHVS, CDR2 FQNEAQ, per germline. In DNA, the CDR3 is TGTGCCAGCAGCTTAAGAGCGGGGGGGAACACAGATACGCAGTATTTT. It yields the protein CASSLRAGGNTDTQYF.

CDR3 in DNA: TGTGCCATCAGTGAGAGGGGAGGGGCCCAAGAGACCCAGTACTTC. Protein sequence: CAISERGGAQETQYF. The chain recombines TRBV10-3 with TRBJ2-5; TRBD2 matches at 7 bases. Germline CDR1 reads ENHRY; CDR2 reads SYGVKD. The CDR3 is 15 amino acids. Trimming cost V 2 bases and J 1 base; bases outside gene matches: 4.